This is a list of T cell receptor beta chains from one sample in a study of human T cells and chemical hapten exposure. MiXCR was run by TCRdb on the RACE reads, yielding one entry per CDR3 protein. The repertoire consists of about 120,000 distinct CDR3 sequences, with around 13% occurring once and the leading ten covering 0.7% to 0.95%. The sequencing here drew on whole blood, taken in connection with sensitization to the hapten diphenylcyclopropenone (DPC). These TCRs come from a man aged 18 to 30 with alopecia areata. Some clones in this sample may be carry-over from other donors' samples. CDR3s include the opening cysteine and the closing phenylalanine or tryptophan. The D gene is left open where the match is weak. Clone size appears in some rows only: once, few, many, or a class for an expanded clone.

abundance,j_gene,d_gene,v_gene,CDR3nt,CDR3aa
few,TRBJ1-4,TRBD1,TRBV7-3,TGTGCCAGCAGCCACGGACAGGCTAATGAAAAACTGTTTTTT,CASSHGQANEKLFF
few,TRBJ2-7,TRBD1,TRBV27,TGTGCCAGCAGCCCCACCGGGACAGGCGCTCTTTCCTACGAGCAGTACTTC,CASSPTGTGALSYEQYF
.,TRBJ2-3,TRBD2,TRBV5-1,TGCGCCAGCAGCTTAGGCATCACTAGCGGGGCTAGCACAGATACGCAGTATTTT,CASSLGITSGASTDTQYF
.,TRBJ1-2,.,TRBV20-1,TGCAGTGCTAGTTGGGGGCCGAGCTATGGCTACACCTTC,CSASWGPSYGYTF
.,TRBJ2-1,.,TRBV5-1,TGCGCCAGCAGCTTGGCTCCATCCTACAATGAGCAGTTCTTC,CASSLAPSYNEQFF
few,TRBJ1-2,.,TRBV5-1,TGCGCCAGCAGCTTGGGCTCGGAAGGTGGCTACACCTTC,CASSLGSEGGYTF
many,TRBJ1-1,TRBD1,TRBV7-9,TGTGCCAGCAGCCCCGGGACAGGGACAAACACTGAAGCTTTCTTT,CASSPGTGTNTEAFF
few,TRBJ2-7,TRBD1,TRBV29-1,TGCAGCGTTGGACAGGGCGGCGAGCAGTACTTC,CSVGQGGEQYF
many,TRBJ2-5,.,TRBV18,TGTGCCAGCTCCGGTGAGACCCAGTACTTC,CASSGETQYF
few,TRBJ2-2,TRBD1,TRBV9,TGTGCCAGCAGCGTAGAAGGTCAGGGGGCCGGGGAGCTGTTTTTT,CASSVEGQGAGELFF
many,TRBJ2-5,.,TRBV5-1,TGCGCCAGCAGCTCGGACTGGGGAAGGGAGACCCAGTACTTC,CASSSDWGRETQYF
few,TRBJ2-7,TRBD1,TRBV20-1,TGCAGTGCTAGAGATCGACAGGGTGCCTCCTACGAGCAGTACTTC,CSARDRQGASYEQYF
.,TRBJ1-4,.,TRBV5-6,TGTGCCTGCGGCCGATATAATGAAAAACTGTTTTTT,CACGRYNEKLFF
few,TRBJ1-2,.,TRBV28,TGTGCCAGCAGTCCGTCACTGGGACAAAATAACTATGGCTACACCTTC,CASSPSLGQNNYGYTF
.,TRBJ1-2,TRBD1,TRBV7-9,TGTGCCAGCAGCCAACAGGACAGGGGCACTGGCTACACCTTC,CASSQQDRGTGYTF
.,TRBJ1-1,.,TRBV15,TGTGCCACCAGCAGAGATCGGGCGCCGAGCACTGAAGCTTTCTTT,CATSRDRAPSTEAFF
few,TRBJ2-5,TRBD1,TRBV20-1,TGCAGTGCTGAGACAGGGTTGAAAGAGACCCAGTACTTC,CSAETGLKETQYF
few,TRBJ1-2,TRBD1,TRBV5-4,TGTGCCAGCAGCACGGGACAGGACATCTATGGCTACACCTTC,CASSTGQDIYGYTF
few,TRBJ1-1,.,TRBV12-3/TRBV12-4,TGTGCCAGCAGCATTGGGACGGACGCCTGGGTCTTT,CASSIGTDAWVF
.,TRBJ2-5,.,TRBV5-7,TGTGCCAGCATCTTGAGGGGACATAAAATAGAAGAGACCCAGTACTTC,CASILRGHKIEETQYF
.,TRBJ2-1,.,TRBV20-1,TGCAGTGCTAGGGAGGGAATGGACGCGGAGTACAATGAGCAGTTCTTC,CSAREGMDAEYNEQFF
many,TRBJ2-1,.,TRBV29-1,TGCAGCGCTGAAACTGGGGGCAGCTCCTACAATGAGCAGTTCTTC,CSAETGGSSYNEQFF
few,TRBJ1-3,.,TRBV19,TGTGCCAGTAGTATGCCGGACTCTGGAAACACCATATATTTT,CASSMPDSGNTIYF
few,TRBJ1-3,.,TRBV7-9,TGTGCCAGCAGCTTAGAGGGGTCATTCTCTGGAAACACCATATATTTT,CASSLEGSFSGNTIYF
.,TRBJ1-5,.,TRBV5-5,TGTGCCAGCAGCCCTGGGGTCGTGAATCAGCCCCAGCATTTT,CASSPGVVNQPQHF
few,TRBJ2-1,TRBD2,TRBV20-1,TGCAGTGCAAGAATATCGCTAGCGGGTGAGCAGTTCTTC,CSARISLAGEQFF
.,TRBJ1-5,.,TRBV5-1,TGCGCCAGCAGCTTGGATGGGGTGCCGCAGCCCCAGCATTTT,CASSLDGVPQPQHF
few,TRBJ1-3,.,TRBV28,TGTGCCAGCAGACTAAGCAGGGTGGCTGGAAACACCATATATTTT,CASRLSRVAGNTIYF